The 26 T cell receptor beta chains presented below share a single source sample, sequenced in a study of shared clonotypes between healthy human individuals. Clones were read by immunoSEQ multiplex PCR, and TCRdb kept only the in-frame ones, dropping some. The sample lists a few million clones; roughly 92% were seen once. Sequenced: naive CD4+ T cells sorted from blood. The subset: CD45RA+ positively selected. The receptors stem from a man between 18 and 35 years old in good health.

The CDR3 protein is CASSFGQDASNEQFF. For the CDR3, the DNA is TGTGCCAGCAGCTTCGGGCAGGATGCAAGCAATGAGCAGTTCTTC. The V call is TRBV11-3, the J call TRBJ2-1; D gene uncertain. Trimming stripped 3 bases from V and 6 bases from J, with 15 bases between. The CDR3 covers 15 residues. CDR1 and CDR2 (germline): SGHNT, YENEEA. Full variable domain (missing parts from reference TRBV11-3 and TRBJ2-1): EAGVVQSPRYKIIEKKQPVAFWCNPISGHNTLYWYLQNLGQGPELLIRYENEEAVDDSQLPKDRFSAERLKGVDSTLKIQPAELGDSAVYLCASSFGQDASNEQFFGPGTRLTVL.

This chain joins TRBV15 and TRBJ1-4, with a possible D match to TRBD1 (6 bases). CDR1 and CDR2 from the germline V gene are LNHNV and YYDKDF (reference sequence). The CDR3 spans 15 residues. The ends were cut back, 5 bases at V and 7 bases at J, with 17 bases in the middle. The CDR3 reads CATSPRSGGSEKLFF. The CDR3 DNA reads TGTGCCACCAGCCCTCGTTCGGGGGGCAGTGAAAAACTGTTTTTT.

The rearrangement uses TRBV18 and TRBJ1-2; 9 nucleotides agree with TRBD1. The CDR3 contains 15 residues. Unmatched junction bases numbered 10, after V lost 3 bases and J lost 8 bases. Germline-derived CDR1 and CDR2 are KGHSH and LQKENI. CDR3 amino acids: CASSPGQGSPGGYTF. The CDR3 DNA reads TGTGCCAGCTCACCGGGACAGGGATCTCCGGGAGGCTACACCTTC.

The rearrangement joins TRBV19 to TRBJ2-1, with TRBD2 identical over 7 bases. This CDR3 spans 14 amino acids. The germline V gene encodes CDR1 LNHDA and CDR2 SQIVND (reference sequence). Trimming cost V 4 bases and J 9 bases; bases outside gene matches: 9. CDR3 coding DNA: TGTGCCAGTAGTACCACTCGACTAGCTCGTGAGCAGTTCTTC. Its translation: CASSTTRLAREQFF.

The rearrangement joins TRBV11-2 to TRBJ2-1; D is possibly TRBD2 (5 bases). The V gene lost 4 bases and the J gene lost 0 bases, with 13 bases spanning the gap. From germline, CDR1 is SGHAT and CDR2 FQNNGV. The CDR3 runs to 16 residues. This CDR3 is CASSSGLILSYNEQFF. The CDR3 DNA reads TGTGCCAGCAGCTCAGGACTCATCCTCTCCTACAATGAGCAGTTCTTC.

The chain uses TRBV11-2 and TRBJ2-7; D is unresolved. CDR3 size: 11 residues. V lost 5 bases to trimming and J lost 4 bases, with 6 bases between them. CDR1 and CDR2 from the germline V gene are SGHAT and FQNNGV. As DNA, the CDR3 is TGTGCCAGCAGCCACGGATACGAGCAGTACTTC. This codes for CASSHGYEQYF.

This sequence joins TRBV6-5 and TRBJ2-7, with TRBD2 identical over 10 bases. The CDR3 is 15 amino acids. The germline V gene has CDR1 MNHEY and CDR2 SVGAGI. V shed 6 bases and J 1 base; nucleotides not matched to a gene: 6. CDR3 nucleotide sequence: TGTGCCAGCAGGTATAGGACTAGCGGTTCCTACGAGCAGTACTTC. Protein sequence: CASRYRTSGSYEQYF.

The chain uses TRBV27 and TRBJ2-7; D perhaps matches TRBD1 (6 bases). The V end was cut by 7 bases, the J end by 3 bases, with 16 bases between. CDR1 and CDR2 from the germline V gene are MNHEY and SMNVEV (reference sequence). The length of the CDR3 is 14 residues. Here the CDR3 reads CASTSYRANYEQYF. The CDR3 DNA reads as TGTGCCAGCACCTCCTACAGGGCAAACTACGAGCAGTACTTC.

The table lists this clone with a few counts. This rearrangement joins TRBV9 to TRBJ1-3; D possibly corresponds to TRBD1 (6 bases). The CDR3 has 14 residues. Per germline, CDR1 SGDLS and CDR2 YYNGEE. Trimming cost V 3 bases and J 2 bases, with 9 bases left between them. The CDR3 sequence is CASSENRAGNTIYF. DNA for the CDR3: TGTGCCAGCAGCGAAAACAGGGCTGGAAACACCATATATTTT.

The chain couples TRBV11-2 to TRBJ2-7; D possibly matches TRBD1 or TRBD2 (5 bases each). V was cut by 0 bases and J by 3 bases, with 12 bases left in between. CDR1 is SGHAT and CDR2 is FQNNGV in the germline V gene. The CDR3 covers 15 residues. In DNA, the CDR3 is TGTGCCAGCAGCTTAGACCTGGGACCAGACTACGAGCAGTACTTC. Protein product: CASSLDLGPDYEQYF.

This chain connects TRBV28 to TRBJ1-2, with unresolved D. Germline V gene data show CDR1 as MDHEN and CDR2 as SYDVKM. Trimming removed 2 bases at V and 7 bases at J, with 5 bases between. The CDR3 is 11 amino acids. The CDR3 loop is CASSLRVGYTF. The CDR3 DNA reads TGTGCCAGCAGTTTAAGGGTTGGCTACACCTTC.

Remarks on this clone: Additional DNA sequences in this sample encode the identical CDR3. The chain recombines TRBV7-2 with TRBJ1-2; D remains ambiguous. There are 11 residues in the CDR3. Germline CDR1 is SGHTA and CDR2 is FQGNSA. V was trimmed by 6 bases and J by 2 bases, leaving 4 bases between them. The DNA for the CDR3 is TGTGCCAGCAGTCGGAACTATGGCTACACCTTC. Translation: CASSRNYGYTF. Filled out from reference TRBV7-2 and TRBJ1-2, the complete variable domain reads GAGVSQSPSNKVTEKGKDVELRCDPISGHTALYWYRQSLGQGLEFLIYFQGNSAPDKSGLPSDRFSAERTGGSVSTLTIQRTQQEDSAVYLCASSRNYGYTFGSGTRLTVV.

V and J are TRBV29-1 and TRBJ1-2; the D is unclear. Trimming took 3 bases from V and 8 from J, leaving 13 bases between them. The CDR3 contains 12 residues. The germline gives CDR1 SQVTM, CDR2 ANQGSEA. This CDR3 is CSVDGRREGYTF. The CDR3 nucleotides are TGCAGCGTTGATGGGCGCCGAGAAGGCTACACCTTC. Looking up the rest from reference TRBV29-1 and TRBJ1-2 gives the full variable domain: SAVISQKPSRDICQRGTSLTIQCQVDSQVTMMFWYRQQPGQSLTLIATANQGSEATYESGFVIDKFPISRPNLTFSTLTVSNMSPEDSSIYLCSVDGRREGYTFGSGTRLTVV.

The J gene is TRBJ1-1, the V gene TRBV28; possible D gene TRBD1, 6 bases. CDR1 and CDR2 (germline): MDHEN, SYDVKM. The CDR3 runs 13 residues. Between the trimmed V and J ends, which lost 5 bases and 7 bases, there was a span of 14 bases. This CDR3 is CASSTGKNGEAFF. The CDR3 DNA reads TGTGCCAGCAGTACAGGGAAAAATGGTGAAGCTTTCTTT.

The CDR3 is CASSLRQGATDTQYF. In DNA form, the CDR3 reads TGCGCCAGCAGCTTGAGGCAGGGGGCGACAGATACGCAGTATTTT. The V gene is TRBV5-1, the J gene TRBJ2-3; 8 bases map to TRBD1. The germline CDR1 and CDR2 sequences are SGHRS and YFSETQ. J lost 3 bases, V lost 1 base, and 4 bases had no gene match. The CDR3 extends over 15 amino acids.

CDR3 DNA sequence: TGTGCCAGCAGCGTATGGGAGAGCTCCTACGAGCAGTACTTC. Translated: CASSVWESSYEQYF. The chain carries TRBV9 and TRBJ2-5; a weak D match, TRBD2 (5 bases). The J call may be wrong; the DNA end is better matched by TRBJ2-7. Germline CDR1 is SGDLS and CDR2 is YYNGEE. The CDR3 runs to 14 residues.

Turning to this clone: Other DNA variants within this sample encode the same CDR3. The chain links TRBV12-5 to TRBJ1-5; 9 nucleotides line up with TRBD1. The CDR3 is 19 amino acids. Germline CDR1 and CDR2: LGHNT and FRNRAP. V was pared by 0 bases and J by 0 bases, with 9 bases of the junction left unmatched. CDR3 residues: CASGLVLRDREYSNQPQHF. The CDR3 region has the DNA TGTGCTAGTGGTTTGGTACTAAGGGACAGGGAGTATAGCAATCAGCCCCAGCATTTT.

The chain joins TRBV5-1 to TRBJ2-3; D not certain. CDR1 and CDR2 from the germline V gene are SGHRS and YFSETQ. This CDR3 region has 14 residues. V lost 4 bases to trimming and J lost 0 bases, with 9 bases between them. CDR3 protein: CASSNHDSTDTQYF. In DNA, the CDR3 is TGCGCCAGCAGCAATCATGACAGCACAGATACGCAGTATTTT.

The chain recombines TRBV11-2 with TRBJ2-7; 7 nucleotides line up with TRBD2. Germline V gives CDR1 SGHAT, CDR2 FQNNGV. The CDR3 loop spans 15 amino acids. Germline trimming cut 2 bases from V and 4 bases from J; bases unmatched to any gene: 8. CDR3 sequence reads: CASSLNIGGNYEQYF. The CDR3 DNA reads TGTGCCAGCAGCTTAAACATCGGGGGGAATTACGAGCAGTACTTC.

V is TRBV19 and J is TRBJ2-3, with D possibly matching TRBD2 (7 bases). Germline V gene sequence: CDR1 LNHDA, CDR2 SQIVND (reference sequence). The CDR3 consists of 14 residues. V lost 5 bases, J lost 5 bases, and 14 bases lay in between. The CDR3 bases are TGTGCCAGTAGTTCCCCGGGGGGCCAAGATACGCAGTATTTT. It yields the protein CASSSPGGQDTQYF.

This chain uses TRBV6-5 with TRBJ2-1; 8 positions agree with TRBD2. Germline V gene lookup returns CDR1 MNHEY and CDR2 SVGAGI. The CDR3 sequence is 16 residues long. The trim removed 2 bases at V and 8 bases at J, leaving 11 bases unmatched. The CDR3 loop is CASSYQNLAGSHEQFF. CDR3 in DNA: TGTGCCAGCAGTTACCAGAACTTAGCGGGGTCCCATGAGCAGTTCTTC.

Concerning this clone itself: The same CDR3 is also encoded by other DNA sequences in this sample. The V call is TRBV6-6, the J call TRBJ2-7; D gene unclear. This CDR3 spans 14 amino acids. The V end lost 2 bases, the J end lost 0 bases, and 8 bases lay between the germline ends. Germline V CDR1 and CDR2: MNHNY, SVGAGI (reference sequence). The CDR3 DNA sequence: TGTGCCAGCAGTTACACTCGGAGCTCCTACGAGCAGTACTTC. It specifies CASSYTRSSYEQYF.

V and J are TRBV5-6 and TRBJ1-4; D might be TRBD1 (5 bases). Looked up from germline, CDR1 is SGHDT and CDR2 is YYEEEE. Trimming took 4 bases from V and 5 from J, leaving 15 bases between them. The CDR3 contains 15 residues. The CDR3 loop is CASSPGRTPNEKLFF. CDR3 in DNA: TGTGCCAGCAGCCCGGGACGGACACCGAATGAAAAACTGTTTTTT.

The chain has TRBV28 and TRBJ2-1; TRBD1 might be the D (5 bases). V dropped 5 bases and J dropped 4 bases, with 21 bases sitting between them. The CDR3 is 17 amino acids. Germline loops: CDR1 MDHEN, CDR2 SYDVKM. The CDR3 bases are TGTGCCAGCAGTCAAGGCTACAGGTTGGGGATATACAATGAGCAGTTCTTC. Translated, it gives CASSQGYRLGIYNEQFF.

This clone was counted between two and nine times. The chain uses TRBV30 and TRBJ1-6; D uncertain. CDR1 and CDR2 (germline): GTSNPN, SVGIG (reference sequence). This CDR3 is 13 amino acids long. V was shortened by 0 bases and J by 13 bases, with 13 bases between the two germline ends. CDR3 DNA: TGTGCCTGGAGTGTACTTAGTTCCGTGCCCCTCCACTTT. Protein sequence: CAWSVLSSVPLHF.

The chain employs TRBV6-5 and TRBJ2-5, with D perhaps TRBD2 (5 bases). The DNA end lines up better with TRBJ2-7; the J call may be wrong. The CDR3 totals 16 residues. CDR1 and CDR2 from the germline V gene are MNHEY and SVGAGI. In DNA form, the CDR3 reads TGTGCCAGCAGTTACTCCTCGGGGAGCGGATCCCACGAGCAGTACTTC. The encoded protein is CASSYSSGSGSHEQYF.